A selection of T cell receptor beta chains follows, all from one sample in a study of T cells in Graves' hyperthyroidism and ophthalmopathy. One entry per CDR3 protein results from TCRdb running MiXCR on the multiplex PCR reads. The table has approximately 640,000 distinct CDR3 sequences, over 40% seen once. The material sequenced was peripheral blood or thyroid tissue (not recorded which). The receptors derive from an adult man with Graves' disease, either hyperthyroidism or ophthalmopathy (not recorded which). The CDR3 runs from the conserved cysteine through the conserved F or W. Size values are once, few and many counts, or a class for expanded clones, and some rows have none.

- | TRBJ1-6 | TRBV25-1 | CASARTGIDSPLHF
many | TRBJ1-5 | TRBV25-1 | CASSEYGGRIRPQHF
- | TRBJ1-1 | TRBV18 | CASSPKTGAAFF
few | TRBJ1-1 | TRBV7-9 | CASSLGRTGVTNTEAFF
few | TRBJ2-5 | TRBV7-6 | CASSDSLGGTQYF
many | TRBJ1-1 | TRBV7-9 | CASLTGKATFF
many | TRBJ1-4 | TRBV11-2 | CASSLRGGEKLFF
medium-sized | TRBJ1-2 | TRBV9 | CASSVGQNYGYTF
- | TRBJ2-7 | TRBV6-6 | CASSYSTDPSSYEQYF
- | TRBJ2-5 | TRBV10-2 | CASEGQGETQYF
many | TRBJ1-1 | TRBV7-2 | CASSVTGSVNTEAFF
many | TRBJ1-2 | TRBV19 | CASSMGQFDYGYTF
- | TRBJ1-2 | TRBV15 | CATSDSPGQPVYGYTF
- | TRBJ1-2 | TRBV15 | CATSSDGGQGHVNGYTF
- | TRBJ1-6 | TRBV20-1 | CSARETGVPPLHF
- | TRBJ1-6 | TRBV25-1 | CASSVGQGVNSPLHF
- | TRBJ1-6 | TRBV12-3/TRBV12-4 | CASSLYGIYNSPLHF
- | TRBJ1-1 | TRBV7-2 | CASSIWAEAFF